The 17 T cell receptor beta chains in this list originate from one sample, sequenced in a study of low-dose radiotherapy and immunotherapy resistance in tumors. Noted time point: after trial treatment. Treatment meaning: LDRT plus nivolumab, ipilimumab, low-dose cyclophosphamide and aspirin (RACIN trial). TRAV and TRBV primers primed cDNA for both TCRalpha and TCRbeta. TCR amplification involved about 20 PCR cycles with a constant-region primer and V-primer adapter. One entry per CDR3 protein, called by TCRdb with MiXCR from the reads. Of tens of thousands of distinct CDR3 sequences detected, around 21% appear once; the ten largest clones hold under 9.5%. The specimen comprised PBMCs, sampled after low-dose radiotherapy plus immunotherapy. The source is a female donor with ovarian cancer.

The genes are TRBV6-5 and TRBJ2-7, with D possibly being TRBD1 (6 bases). Trimming left V 2 bases short and J 3 bases short, with 14 bases between. In germline, CDR1 is MNHEY, CDR2 SVGAGI. The CDR3 is 15 amino acids. CDR3 in DNA: TGTGCCAGCAGTTACAGGTCAGGGGCTCTCTACGAGCAGTACTTC. Its translation: CASSYRSGALYEQYF.

This clonotype was seen only a few times. One end of the junction fails to match germline, which may point to a read error. This sequence joins TRBV5-1 and TRBJ2-1; weak D call: TRBD1 (7 bases). Germline V gives CDR1 SGHRS, CDR2 YFSETQ. The CDR3 spans 16 residues. This CDR3 is CASSLGAGQTYIEQFF. In DNA, the CDR3 is TGCGCCAGCAGCTTGGGGGCGGGACAGACCTACATTGAGCAGTTCTTC.

This clonotype was seen a few times. V and J are TRBV29-1 and TRBJ2-3; D might be TRBD2 (6 bases). The CDR3 is 12 amino acids. The germline gives CDR1 SQVTM, CDR2 ANQGSEA. The ends were cut back, 8 bases at V and 4 bases at J, with 13 bases in the middle. CDR3 region: CSLRLGPDTQYF. The CDR3 DNA is TGCAGCTTACGACTAGGGCCAGATACGCAGTATTTT.

This clonotype was counted a few times. This may be a read error, as it is one base from a much larger clone. The chain uses TRBV4-1 and TRBJ2-1; 11 positions agree with TRBD2. The CDR3 extends over 16 amino acids. J was trimmed by 9 bases and V by 1 base; bases with no gene match: 8. Germline CDR1 reads MGHRA; CDR2 reads YSYEKL. The CDR3: CASSQAGTSGNIEQFF. As DNA, the CDR3 is TGCGCCAGCAGCCAAGCCGGGACTAGCGGTAACATTGAGCAGTTCTTC.

The sample holds many counts of this clonotype. The chain uses TRBV12-3 or TRBV12-4 and TRBJ2-1, with 7 bases lining up with TRBD1. CDR3 length: 13 residues. With V trimmed by 1 base and J by 8 bases, 2 bases remained unmatched. The CDR3 is CASSLGGGYEQFF. CDR3 DNA sequence: TGTGCCAGCAGTTTAGGAGGGGGCTATGAGCAGTTCTTC.

Points on this clonotype: This likely traces to a read error, being one base from a far larger clone. The CDR3 loop reads CASSLRGTDYEQFF. CDR3 in DNA: TGTGCCAGCAGTTTGAGGGGGACAGACTACGAGCAGTTCTTC. The chain couples TRBV28 to TRBJ2-1; 7 bases are a match to TRBD1. The germline gives CDR1 MDHEN, CDR2 SYDVKM. The CDR3 loop spans 14 amino acids. The junction had 9 bases not matched to a gene; V was cut back by 3 bases and J by 10 bases.

This clonotype turned up a few times. The chain employs TRBV5-5 and TRBJ1-1; D gene uncertain. V was clipped by 5 bases and J by 1 base, with 9 bases between them. Germline V lookup: CDR1 SGHKS, CDR2 YYEKEE (reference sequence). This CDR3 has 13 residues. The CDR3 region is CASSSMENTEAFF. Written as DNA, the CDR3 is TGTGCCAGCAGTTCCATGGAGAACACTGAAGCTTTCTTT.

Many counts were recorded for this clonotype. This chain connects TRBV3-1 to TRBJ2-7; TRBD2 is a possible D gene (5 bases). The CDR3 runs 14 residues. Trimming shortened V by 1 base and J by 2 bases, and 9 bases separated the two germline ends. The germline V gene has CDR1 LGHDT and CDR2 YNNKEL (reference sequence). The CDR3 region has the DNA TGTGCCAGCAGCCAAGGAGGGTTTGCCTACGAGCAGTACTTC. Amino acid sequence: CASSQGGFAYEQYF.

This clonotype has a count of ten or more. CDR3 loop: CASSTTPGHFEQYF. CDR3 in DNA: TGTGCCAGCAGCACTACCCCGGGACACTTCGAGCAGTACTTC. The V and J genes are TRBV11-2 and TRBJ2-7, with a tentative D call TRBD1 (6 bases). Trimming removed 5 bases at V and 6 bases at J, with 17 bases between. The CDR3 is 14 residues long. Looked up from germline, CDR1 is SGHAT and CDR2 is FQNNGV.

This clonotype came up once. The genes are TRBV5-1 and TRBJ2-2, with TRBD1 matching 10 bases. CDR1 is SGHRS and CDR2 is YFSETQ in the germline V gene. V was pared by 9 bases and J by 6 bases, with 5 bases of the junction left unmatched. The CDR3 totals 13 residues. Here the CDR3 reads CATRQGASGELFF. CDR3 in DNA: TGCGCCACCCGACAGGGGGCTTCCGGGGAGCTGTTTTTT.

The chain recombines TRBV2 with TRBJ1-2; D gene uncertain. In germline, CDR1 is SNHLY, CDR2 FYNNEI. With 2 bases removed from V and 9 bases from J, the gap between germline ends came to 13 bases. This CDR3 comprises 13 residues. The CDR3 coding sequence is TGTGCCAGCAGTGAAACACTCAAAGGAAGCTACACCTTC. It codes for CASSETLKGSYTF.

The J gene is TRBJ2-7, the V gene TRBV5-1; TRBD2 agrees at 10 bases. Germline V CDR1 and CDR2: SGHRS, YFSETQ. This CDR3 has 15 residues. The V segment lost 1 base and the J segment 4 bases; nucleotides outside the gene matches: 5. The CDR3 sequence is CASSLLAGDGYEQYF. The DNA of the CDR3 is TGCGCCAGCAGCTTGCTAGCGGGAGATGGATACGAGCAGTACTTC.

This clonotype was observed many times. The chain employs TRBV9 and TRBJ2-1; 7 bases fit TRBD1. From germline, CDR1 is SGDLS and CDR2 YYNGEE. Trimming cost V 5 bases and J 0 bases; bases outside gene matches: 8. The CDR3 is made up of 16 amino acids. The CDR3 is CASSEQGLGSYNEQFF. CDR3 nucleotide sequence: TGTGCCAGCAGTGAACAGGGGTTGGGCTCCTACAATGAGCAGTTCTTC.

This clonotype was seen many times. This sequence joins TRBV19 and TRBJ2-2, with TRBD1 as a possible D gene (7 bases). The germline gives CDR1 LNHDA, CDR2 SQIVND (reference sequence). V lost 6 bases to trimming and J lost 4 bases, with 15 bases between them. CDR3 length: 15 amino acids. Here the CDR3 reads CASRGQGGSTGELFF. CDR3 sequence (DNA): TGTGCCAGTAGAGGCCAGGGGGGCTCCACCGGGGAGCTGTTTTTT.

To note about this clonotype: This likely came from a read error, as a far larger clone is one base away. The V and J genes are TRBV5-1 and TRBJ2-1, with 9 bases lining up with TRBD1. CDR1 is SGHRS, CDR2 YFSETQ, per germline. The junction had 20 bases not matched to a gene; V was cut back by 4 bases and J by 9 bases. The CDR3 is made up of 18 amino acids. The CDR3 reads CASSPGDRALSSSLEQFF. CDR3 sequence (DNA): TGCGCCAGCAGCCCCGGGGACAGGGCTCTCTCTTCTTCTCTTGAGCAGTTCTTC. Drawing the rest from reference TRBV5-1 and TRBJ2-1, the complete variable domain is KAGVTQTPRYLIKTRGQQVTLSCSPISGHRSVSWYQQTPGQGLQFLFEYFSETQRNKGNFPGRFSGRQFSNSRSEMNVSTLELGDSALYLCASSPGDRALSSSLEQFFGPGTRLTVL.

This clonotype was detected ten times or more. CDR3: CASSLVVYGYTF. The CDR3 region has the DNA TGTGCCAGCAGCTTAGTGGTCTATGGCTACACCTTC. This sequence joins TRBV7-2 and TRBJ1-2, with no clear D. The ends were cut back, 1 base at V and 4 bases at J, with 4 bases in the middle. Germline-derived CDR1 and CDR2 are SGHTA and FQGNSA. This CDR3 is built from 12 residues.

This clonotype was detected once. In nucleotides, the CDR3 is TGCGCCAGCAGCTTGAATGGGCTCGACACTGAAGCTTTCTTT. It specifies CASSLNGLDTEAFF. The chain couples TRBV5-1 to TRBJ1-1; D not certain. The V end lost 1 base, the J end lost 3 bases, and 10 bases lay between the germline ends. Germline V gene lookup returns CDR1 SGHRS and CDR2 YFSETQ. The length of the CDR3 is 14 residues.